Reported below is one T cell receptor beta chain. No antigen is known for it. Reasons for excluding patients were uncontrolled infection, other autoimmune disease, pregnancy or lactation. Trimming stripped 9 bases from V and 6 bases from J, with 19 bases between. The CDR3 loop spans 15 amino acids. From germline, CDR1 is SGHNT and CDR2 YYREEE (reference sequence). Amplification of TCR beta CDR3 regions was performed using RNA transcripts as template. A set of HTBI primers served as the primers for a first-round RT-PCR of the TCR CDR3. TCRdb passed the multiplex PCR reads through MiXCR, listing each CDR3 protein once. The profile shows about 290,000 distinct CDR3 sequences, roughly 14% of them singletons. The data derive from a study of T cells in Graves' hyperthyroidism and ophthalmopathy. Points from the study as a whole: Clonotypes that were expanded in thyroid above 0.001 mostly appeared in blood too.

The clonotype comes from a woman aged 25 to 45 with Graves' hyperthyroidism that later progressed to Graves' ophthalmopathy. J is TRBJ1-6 and V is TRBV5-4; D unclear. Specimen: blood. As DNA, the CDR3 is TGTGCCACCACGTCCGGCGGGGAGGCTAATTCACCCCTCCACTTT. Translated: CATTSGGEANSPLHF.